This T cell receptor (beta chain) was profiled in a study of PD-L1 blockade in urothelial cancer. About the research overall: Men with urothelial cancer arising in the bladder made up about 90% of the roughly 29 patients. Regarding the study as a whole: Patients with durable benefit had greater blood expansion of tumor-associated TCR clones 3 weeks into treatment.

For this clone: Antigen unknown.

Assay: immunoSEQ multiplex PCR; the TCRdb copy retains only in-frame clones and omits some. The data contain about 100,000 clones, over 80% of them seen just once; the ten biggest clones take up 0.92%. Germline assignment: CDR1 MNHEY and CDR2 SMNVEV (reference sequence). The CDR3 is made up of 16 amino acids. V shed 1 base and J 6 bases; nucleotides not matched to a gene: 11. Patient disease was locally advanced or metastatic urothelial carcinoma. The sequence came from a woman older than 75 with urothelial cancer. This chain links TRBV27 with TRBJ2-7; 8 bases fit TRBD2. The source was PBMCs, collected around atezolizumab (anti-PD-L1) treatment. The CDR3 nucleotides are TGTGCCAGCAGTTTATATGAGACGGGAGGGCCTAGCGAGCAGTACTTC. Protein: CASSLYETGGPSEQYF.